This TCR beta chain stems from a study of T cells expressing NK-cell markers. TCRdb re-analyzed the 5' RACE reads; it lists each CDR3 protein once, without DNA. The sample has over 200,000 distinct CDR3 sequences. As concerns this clonotype: What it binds is not known.

Study results and caveats: In several donors, dominant clonotypes made up about 25-60.1% of CD3+CD56-NKG2C+ cells. Dominant NKG2C+ clonotypes made up about 1.0-7.5% of CD8+ T cells in more than 5 donors. Clarity on HCMV specificity was lacking for the expanded NKG2C+ T cell clones.

Sequencing used blood T cells: a sorted CD56 or NKG2C T cell subset, CD4+ or CD8+ T cells, or bulk PBMC T cells (not recorded which). The source of this sequence is a man between 18 and 29 years old in good health.

The CDR3 here is CASTSGANQPQHF. The chain recombines TRBV2 with TRBJ1-5; the TRBD1 assignment by TCRdb is unverifiable without DNA. CDR1 and CDR2 from the germline V gene are SNHLY and FYNNEI. The CDR3 is made up of 13 amino acids.